These 22 T cell receptor beta chains were sequenced from one sample in a study of blood T cell repertoires in COVID-19. Assay: immunoSEQ multiplex PCR; the TCRdb copy retains only in-frame clones and omits some. The table has about 39,000 clones, roughly 80% seen once; the top ten hold 9% to 10%. The specimen was peripheral blood. The receptors were sampled from a man in his sixties in a cohort sampled during active COVID-19.

The J gene is TRBJ2-7, the V gene TRBV4-3; tentatively, D is TRBD1 (7 bases). The V end was cut by 1 base, the J end by 2 bases, with 15 bases between. This CDR3 is built from 16 residues. Germline-derived CDR1 and CDR2 are LGHNA and YSLEER. CDR3 sequence (DNA): TGCGCCAGCAGCCAAGCCGCAGGGGGGCTAGCCTACGAGCAGTACTTC. Its protein product is CASSQAAGGLAYEQYF.

The table lists this clone with a count of one. The chain carries TRBV28 and TRBJ2-4; 11 nucleotides line up with TRBD2. Trimming took 6 bases from V and 5 from J; bases not matched to a gene: 12. This CDR3 contains 17 residues. Germline V gene lookup returns CDR1 MDHEN and CDR2 SYDVKM. Written as DNA, the CDR3 is TGTGCCAGCAGCTCGATTAGCGGGAGGGCGGGCCAAAACATTCAGTACTTC. Protein sequence: CASSSISGRAGQNIQYF.

V and J are TRBV2 and TRBJ2-3, with a tentative D call TRBD2 (5 bases). This CDR3 has 12 amino acids. V was pared by 7 bases and J by 1 base, with 6 bases between. Germline loops: CDR1 SNHLY, CDR2 FYNNEI. The CDR3 DNA follows: TGTGCCAGCAAGAGGGGCACAGATACGCAGTATTTT. It yields the protein CASKRGTDTQYF.

This clone was counted a single time. The chain recombines TRBV5-1 with TRBJ2-1; 8 nucleotides line up with TRBD2. The junction had 4 bases not matched to a gene; V was cut back by 4 bases and J by 1 base. The germline CDR1 and CDR2 sequences are SGHRS and YFSETQ. This CDR3 contains 15 residues. The CDR3 DNA is TGCGCCAGCAGCCTTCCTAGCGGGTCCTACAATGAGCAGTTCTTC. Translating it yields CASSLPSGSYNEQFF.

The chain couples TRBV5-1 to TRBJ1-2; no clear D gene. The CDR3 runs to 14 residues. Between the trimmed V and J ends, which lost 0 bases and 1 base, there was a span of 7 bases. CDR1 is SGHRS and CDR2 is YFSETQ in the germline V gene. The CDR3 is CASSLAAGNYGYTF. CDR3 sequence (DNA): TGCGCCAGCAGCTTGGCCGCAGGTAACTATGGCTACACCTTC.

The chain is built from TRBV19 and TRBJ2-1, with 7 bases that match TRBD2. In germline, CDR1 is LNHDA, CDR2 SQIVND (reference sequence). This CDR3 is built from 15 residues. After removal of 6 bases from V and 9 bases from J, the junction contained 14 bases not matched to a gene. CDR3 residues: CASSLSGTTMGEQFF. CDR3 DNA: TGTGCCAGTAGCCTAAGCGGGACTACGATGGGTGAGCAGTTCTTC.

V is TRBV27 and J is TRBJ1-6; 8 bases are shared with TRBD1. CDR1 is MNHEY and CDR2 is SMNVEV in the germline V gene (reference sequence). The ends lost 2 bases at V and 10 bases at J; junction bases unmatched: 4. This CDR3 is 14 amino acids long. The CDR3 sequence: CASSLMTGESPLHF. CDR3 nucleotide sequence: TGTGCCAGCAGTTTAATGACAGGGGAATCACCCCTCCACTTT.

The chain recombines TRBV5-1 with TRBJ2-5; D gene uncertain. The ends were cut back, 7 bases at V and 1 base at J, with 11 bases in the middle. The germline CDR1 and CDR2 sequences are SGHRS and YFSETQ. This CDR3 region has 13 residues. The chain's CDR3 is CASGQAFQETQYF. In DNA, the CDR3 is TGCGCCAGCGGGCAGGCCTTCCAAGAGACCCAGTACTTC.

The CDR3 loop reads CASSVVQGYTGELFF. Here the CDR3 DNA reads TGTGCCAGCAGCGTGGTACAGGGGTACACCGGGGAGCTGTTTTTT. J is TRBJ2-2 and V is TRBV9; 7 bases align to TRBD1. The V and J ends lost 2 bases and 3 bases, in that order; junction bases with no gene match: 4. The germline CDR1 and CDR2 sequences are SGDLS and YYNGEE. The CDR3 has 15 amino acids.

The V call is TRBV5-1, the J call TRBJ1-1, with D possibly matching TRBD1 (6 bases). The V gene's germline CDR1 is SGHRS and CDR2 YFSETQ. V was trimmed by 4 bases and J by 11 bases, leaving 21 bases between them. The CDR3 length is 14 residues. CDR3 nucleotides: TGCGCCAGCAGCACAGAGGACAGTTTCCTCGGGGCTTTCTTT. Protein: CASSTEDSFLGAFF.

This clone was observed once. V gene TRBV6-5 combines with J gene TRBJ1-2; D is unresolved. V gave up 5 bases and J gave up 3 bases, with 4 bases separating them. The CDR3 consists of 11 residues. Germline V gene lookup returns CDR1 MNHEY and CDR2 SVGAGI. The CDR3 is CASSLDYGYTF. CDR3 DNA: TGTGCCAGCAGTCTAGACTATGGCTACACCTTC.

This clone was detected once. This chain joins TRBV12-3 or TRBV12-4 and TRBJ1-1; D gene ambiguous. Trimming pared 1 base from V and 7 bases from J, leaving 7 bases between. The CDR3 length is 12 residues. CDR3 sequence (DNA): TGTGCCAGCAGTTTAGGCGTTCATGAAGCTTTCTTT. Protein sequence: CASSLGVHEAFF.

The chain couples TRBV30 to TRBJ1-3; tentative D call: TRBD1 (5 bases). The germline V and J ends were trimmed by 5 bases and 2 bases, with 13 bases remaining between them. CDR3 size: 14 residues. CDR1 is GTSNPN and CDR2 is SVGIG in the germline V gene (reference sequence). The CDR3 bases are TGTGCCTGGCAGGTACAGGTTACTGGAAACACCATATATTTT. It specifies CAWQVQVTGNTIYF.

This clone was recorded once. J is TRBJ1-1 and V is TRBV28; TRBD1 might be the D (6 bases). The CDR3 loop spans 15 amino acids. V was shortened by 3 bases and J by 3 bases, with 14 bases between the two germline ends. Germline loops: CDR1 MDHEN, CDR2 SYDVKM. The CDR3: CASSLAAGGYTEAFF. The DNA of the CDR3 is TGTGCCAGCAGTTTGGCGGCTGGGGGCTACACTGAAGCTTTCTTT. Full variable domain (missing parts from reference TRBV28 and TRBJ1-1): DVKVTQSSRYLVKRTGEKVFLECVQDMDHENMFWYRQDPGLGLRLIYFSYDVKMKEKGDIPEGYSVSREKKERFSLILESASTNQTSMYLCASSLAAGGYTEAFFGQGTRLTVV.

The V call is TRBV7-2, the J call TRBJ2-5, with 13 bases aligning to TRBD2. Trimming took 3 bases from V and 4 from J; bases not matched to a gene: 5. This CDR3 is built from 16 residues. Per the germline V gene, CDR1 is SGHTA and CDR2 is FQGNSA. The CDR3 loop reads CASSFRLAGGVETQYF. DNA for the CDR3: TGTGCCAGCAGCTTTCGACTAGCGGGAGGCGTAGAGACCCAGTACTTC.

This chain uses TRBV9 with TRBJ2-5; TRBD1 matches 9 bases. Germline V gives CDR1 SGDLS, CDR2 YYNGEE. This CDR3 spans 14 amino acids. The J segment lost 4 bases and the V segment lost 3 bases, leaving 4 bases of the junction unmatched. The CDR3 protein is CASSGDRGAETQYF. CDR3 coding DNA: TGTGCCAGCAGCGGCGACAGGGGGGCAGAGACCCAGTACTTC.

This chain joins TRBV10-1 and TRBJ1-1; no clear D. The CDR3 totals 13 residues. Germline V gene lookup returns CDR1 WNHNN and CDR2 SYGVQD (reference sequence). Trimming removed 2 bases from V and 3 bases from J, with 7 bases in between. The CDR3 nucleotides read TGCGCCAGCAGTGAGAGGAGGTACACTGAAGCTTTCTTT. Its translation: CASSERRYTEAFF.

The rearrangement uses TRBV30 and TRBJ2-7; possibly TRBD2 for D (6 bases). Between the trimmed V and J ends, which lost 1 base and 9 bases, there was a span of 10 bases. Germline CDR1 GTSNPN, CDR2 SVGIG (reference sequence). CDR3 size: 11 residues. Here the CDR3 DNA reads TGTGCCTGGAGTGAGACTAGTCCGCAGTACTTC. Translated: CAWSETSPQYF. The whole variable domain, remainder taken from reference TRBV30 and TRBJ2-7, is SQTIHQWPATLVQPVGSPLSLECTVEGTSNPNLYWYRQAAGRGLQLLFYSVGIGQISSEVPQNLSASRPQDRQFILSSKKLLLSDSGFYLCAWSETSPQYFGPGTRLTVT.

The V call is TRBV6-1, the J call TRBJ2-7, with TRBD2 matching 9 bases. Per the germline V gene, CDR1 is MNHNS and CDR2 is SASEGT. The CDR3 is 16 residues long. J gave up 0 bases and V 2 bases, and 5 bases lay outside the gene matches. CDR3 region: CASSEPPSGISYEQYF. The CDR3 coding sequence is TGTGCCAGCAGTGAACCCCCTAGCGGGATCTCCTACGAGCAGTACTTC.

The chain carries TRBV7-2 and TRBJ2-7, with 10 bases aligning to TRBD2. This CDR3 is built from 15 residues. Trimming at V came to 5 bases and at J to 0 bases, leaving 4 bases not matched to a gene. Germline V CDR1 and CDR2: SGHTA, FQGNSA. The CDR3 here is CASSSLAGASYEQYF. The CDR3 DNA follows: TGTGCCAGCAGCAGCCTAGCGGGGGCCTCCTACGAGCAGTACTTC. The full variable domain, completed using reference TRBV7-2 and TRBJ2-7, is GAGVSQSPSNKVTEKGKDVELRCDPISGHTALYWYRQSLGQGLEFLIYFQGNSAPDKSGLPSDRFSAERTGGSVSTLTIQRTQQEDSAVYLCASSSLAGASYEQYFGPGTRLTVT.

This clone was counted between two and nine times. V is TRBV10-2 and J is TRBJ1-1, with D maybe TRBD1 (5 bases). CDR1 WSHSY and CDR2 SAAADI come from the germline V gene. This CDR3 contains 11 residues. Trimming stripped 5 bases from V and 7 bases from J, with 8 bases between. The chain's CDR3 is CASSLGGEAFF. In nucleotides, the CDR3 is TGCGCCAGCAGTCTCGGGGGTGAAGCTTTCTTT.

The J gene is TRBJ2-2, the V gene TRBV10-3; D gene unclear. Germline lookup yields CDR1 ENHRY and CDR2 SYGVKD. V was pared by 4 bases and J by 0 bases, with 9 bases between. This CDR3 comprises 15 residues. The chain's CDR3 is CAISAPAANTGELFF. The CDR3 bases are TGTGCCATCAGTGCCCCGGCGGCGAACACCGGGGAGCTGTTTTTT.